These 14 T cell receptor beta chains were all obtained from the same sample, sequenced in a study of blood T cell repertoires in COVID-19. The method was immunoSEQ multiplex PCR; TCRdb's version includes in-frame clones alone and lacks a portion of them. The repertoire holds about 220,000 clones, with 85% as singletons. The specimen sequenced was peripheral blood. All receptors come from a woman in her 70s with COVID-19, enrolled during active disease.

This chain uses TRBV5-1 with TRBJ2-2, with TRBD1 matching 9 bases. CDR3 size: 15 residues. V was pared by 3 bases and J by 4 bases, with 4 bases of the junction left unmatched. CDR1 is SGHRS and CDR2 is YFSETQ in the germline V gene. CDR3 coding DNA: TGCGCCAGCAGCTCTGGGACAGGGTCCACCGGGGAGCTGTTTTTT. Protein: CASSSGTGSTGELFF.

The V gene is TRBV7-9, the J gene TRBJ1-2, with D possibly matching TRBD1 (6 bases). Deletions cut 0 bases from V and 1 base from J, with 9 bases between. The germline gives CDR1 SEHNR, CDR2 FQNEAQ (reference sequence). The CDR3 is made up of 15 amino acids. The CDR3 bases are TGTGCCAGCAGCTTAGCGGGGGCTTATAACTATGGCTACACCTTC. It is translated as CASSLAGAYNYGYTF.

The rearrangement joins TRBV7-2 to TRBJ1-6, with D hard to call. V was pared by 6 bases and J by 14 bases, with 20 bases between. The CDR3 covers 14 residues. In germline, CDR1 is SGHTA, CDR2 FQGNSA. The chain's CDR3 is CASRFTVQDGTLHF. The DNA of the CDR3 is TGTGCCAGCAGGTTCACAGTGCAGGACGGGACCCTCCACTTT.

This clone was recorded once. V and J are TRBV5-1 and TRBJ2-7; 11 nucleotides match TRBD1. V lost 4 bases and J lost 0; bases outside the gene matches: 0. The germline V gene has CDR1 SGHRS and CDR2 YFSETQ. The CDR3 consists of 14 residues. The CDR3 here is CASSGTGGSYEQYF. DNA for the CDR3: TGCGCCAGCAGCGGGACAGGGGGCTCCTACGAGCAGTACTTC.

This rearrangement joins TRBV7-9 to TRBJ1-4, with TRBD1 matching over 12 bases. J was trimmed by 0 bases and V by 5 bases; bases with no gene match: 4. Per the germline V gene, CDR1 is SEHNR and CDR2 is FQNEAQ (reference sequence). CDR3 size: 17 residues. The CDR3 sequence: CASSLGQGAATNEKLFF. CDR3 DNA sequence: TGTGCCAGCAGCCTGGGACAGGGGGCGGCAACTAATGAAAAACTGTTTTTT.

The V gene is TRBV5-5, the J gene TRBJ1-2; the match to TRBD1 covers 8 bases. CDR3 length: 15 residues. Germline-derived CDR1 and CDR2 are SGHKS and YYEKEE (reference sequence). The V gene end was trimmed by 1 base and the J gene end by 5 bases; junction bases not matched to a gene: 7. CDR3 sequence: CASSLNVQGGYGYTF. The CDR3 coding sequence is TGTGCCAGCAGCTTGAACGTACAGGGGGGATATGGCTACACCTTC.

The V gene is TRBV10-3, the J gene TRBJ2-5; a possible D gene is TRBD2 (5 bases). Germline-derived CDR1 and CDR2 are ENHRY and SYGVKD. The CDR3 spans 16 residues. Trimming pared 3 bases from V and 2 bases from J, leaving 16 bases between. The CDR3 loop reads CAISDSASRTQETQYF. DNA for the CDR3: TGTGCCATCAGTGACTCGGCTAGCAGAACACAAGAGACCCAGTACTTC.

J is TRBJ2-7 and V is TRBV19; D is undetermined. Trimming removed 9 bases from V and 6 bases from J, with 15 bases in between. Germline CDR1 is LNHDA and CDR2 is SQIVND (reference sequence). This CDR3 has 12 amino acids. CDR3 sequence (DNA): TGTGCCAGCGGCGCAGGTTCGGTCGAGCAGTACTTC. Residues: CASGAGSVEQYF.

The genes are TRBV14 and TRBJ1-4, with D possibly being TRBD1 (5 bases). Germline values: CDR1 SGHDN, CDR2 FVKESK. V shed 1 base and J shed 10 bases, with 13 bases lying between them. The CDR3 sequence is 14 residues long. Written as DNA, the CDR3 is TGTGCCAGCAGCCAAGTAACAGGCAGTAGAAAACTGTTTTTT. It specifies CASSQVTGSRKLFF.

The chain joins TRBV7-2 to TRBJ2-3; TRBD2 agrees at 15 bases. The CDR3 consists of 16 residues. Germline V gene lookup returns CDR1 SGHTA and CDR2 FQGNSA. J gave up 4 bases and V 5 bases, and 4 bases lay outside the gene matches. The CDR3 sequence: CASSNGLAGGADTQYF. CDR3 in DNA: TGTGCCAGCAGCAACGGACTAGCGGGGGGGGCAGATACGCAGTATTTT.

The rearrangement uses TRBV19 and TRBJ2-7, with D possibly matching TRBD2 (6 bases). Germline V gene data show CDR1 as LNHDA and CDR2 as SQIVND (reference sequence). V lost 8 bases and J lost 6, with 20 bases in between. The CDR3 covers 14 residues. The CDR3 DNA is TGTGCCAGTGAGCCCTCGGGGGAGTATGGCGAGCAGTACTTC. As protein: CASEPSGEYGEQYF.

The chain recombines TRBV29-1 with TRBJ1-2, with TRBD1 matching over 7 bases. The CDR3 contains 15 residues. Germline assignment: CDR1 SQVTM and CDR2 ANQGSEA. Trimming at V came to 6 bases and at J to 2 bases, leaving 12 bases not matched to a gene. The CDR3 spells CSVAGRDSPNYGYTF. In nucleotides, the CDR3 is TGCAGCGTGGCAGGACGGGACAGCCCGAACTATGGCTACACCTTC.

This clone was detected ten times or more. The rearrangement links TRBV18 to TRBJ2-1, with a tentative D call TRBD1 (5 bases). The CDR3 has 14 residues. The V end lost 3 bases, the J end lost 4 bases, and 10 bases lay between the germline ends. Germline-derived CDR1 and CDR2 are KGHSH and LQKENI. This CDR3 is CASSPIGAYNEQFF. The CDR3 DNA sequence: TGTGCCAGCTCACCCATTGGGGCTTACAATGAGCAGTTCTTC.

V and J are TRBV9 and TRBJ2-3; possibly TRBD2 for D (6 bases). The CDR3 is 13 amino acids. Germline lookup yields CDR1 SGDLS and CDR2 YYNGEE. Trimming left V 2 bases short and J 4 bases short, with 8 bases between. CDR3 loop: CASSVTGADTQYF. In DNA, the CDR3 is TGTGCCAGCAGCGTTACGGGGGCAGATACGCAGTATTTT.